Included here is one T cell receptor beta chain sequence, with context. Its recognized antigen is unknown. No much larger clone exists at a distance of one base, and base qualities are not known. In total, 630 or so healthy bone marrow donors made up the cohort. At the time of sampling, every cohort member was nominally healthy, though immune exposures that went unrecorded were likely present. The donor was CMV seropositive and belonged to the group of more than 250 seropositive cohort members. Every donor gave a peripheral blood sample, and the peripheral blood mononuclear cells from that sample were used for TCR beta sequencing. Genomic DNA extraction from the blood cell samples was performed with the Qiagen DNeasy Blood Extraction Kit. The entry originates in a study of cytomegalovirus exposure and HLA in healthy donors (dated by TCRdb to between 2016 and 2019). Background for the entire study: According to an earlier analysis of 587 of the donors, about 179 million T cells yielded roughly 110 million unique TCR beta sequences and approximately 280 Gb of sequence data. An early release that covered approximately 600 HLA-typed donors contained about 300 gigabases of sequencing data and 80 million or so unique TCR sequences. Of the roughly 430 genotyped donors, about 80% fell in the genetic ancestry cluster associated with self-reported Caucasian donors. The study was designed to test whether signatures of past pathogen exposure could be identified by cataloging public T cell receptors. Using immunosequencing, the study profiled T cell repertoires from around 680 subjects and related those repertoires to cytomegalovirus serostatus. In addition to the first cohort of 666 subjects, a separate validation cohort of 100 to 150 different subjects was used. The study combined high-throughput TCR immunosequencing, statistical association of individual TCRs with disease status, and machine learning to predict cytomegalovirus infection status. To study patterns of TCR occurrence, a later analysis re-analyzed previously published TCR beta repertoires from 650 to 750 donors and added high-resolution HLA genotyping. Rather than using new phenotypic data, the later analysis identified candidate immune exposures from TCR beta sequences and from how often those sequences occurred across donors. To decide whether each TCR beta V gene segment behaved as functional or pseudogenic, an earlier analysis of nearly 600 of the donors relied on high-throughput TCR beta sequencing. Alongside the repertoire data, information on donor age, sex, ethnicity and CMV serostatus was compiled. A later genetic analysis took genome-wide SNP genotypes for about 65% of the 666 donors and used that subset as a discovery cohort. All discovery cohort repertoires had been generated on a single sequencing platform. Class I and class II HLA loci were covered by the typing at four-digit resolution. The number of typed donors differed by locus: about 629-630 for A, B, C, DRB1 and DQB1; some 500 for DQA1; approximately 600 for DPA1; and 400 to 480 for DPB1. Because of strong linkage in the cohort, a handful of DR-DQ haplotypes were treated as single units for association and clustering. Across about 370 genotyped donors of the cohort, an average of about 240,000 unique TCR beta nucleotide sequences per donor were sequenced, and around 19% of those sequences were non-productive.

To prepare the library, the immunoSEQ multiplex PCR assay was applied. A mixture of 60 forward primers for TCR Vbeta segments and 13 reverse primers for TCR Jbeta segments was used in the multiplex PCR. A multiplex PCR assay on genomic DNA amplified the CDR3 region of rearranged TCR beta genes. Amplified TCR beta libraries were sequenced as 87-base-pair reads on the Illumina HiSeq System. For the original study's pipeline: Across the 700 or so repertoires, a later analysis counted roughly 84 million unique TCR beta chains, roughly 11 million of which were shared by at least two donors. Raw reads were error-corrected and collapsed into unique sequences with a nearest-neighbor algorithm that merged closely related sequences to remove PCR and sequencing errors. CDR3 sequences were aligned to IMGT reference sequences to assign V, D and J gene segments. Each retained sequence needed at least a six-nucleotide match to both a V gene segment and a J gene segment. A rearrangement was called productive if the CDR3 had no stop codons and remained in frame with V and J, and every other rearrangement was called non-productive. Following IMGT convention, CDR3 was defined as the stretch from the second conserved V-encoded cysteine to the conserved J-encoded phenylalanine. The earlier analysis of more than 450 of the donors excluded sequences that lacked an unambiguous match to a single V gene segment. In an earlier analysis of roughly 600 of the donors, a V segment was called functional when productive rearrangements were above 56.7%, and segregating when the standard deviation between donors exceeded 5%. A statistical classification framework was developed to diagnose cytomegalovirus status using the catalog of TCR beta chain sequences. In a later analysis, V and J genes were assigned by comparing TCR nucleotide sequences against IMGT/GENE-DB human TR gene sequences. The TCRdist pipeline was used in a later analysis to assign CDR3 sequences and most-parsimonious VDJ recombination scenarios. In a later analysis, each TCR beta chain was defined by its CDR3 amino acid sequence together with its V-gene family, and reads without a unique V-gene family were excluded. As a way to deal with suspected cross-contamination and a sequencing artifact, a later analysis dropped 500 to 700 nucleotide sequences that were highly shared and had low generation probability. In a later analysis, a clonal expansion index for each public chain was calculated from normalized within-repertoire ranks of inferred template counts. Generation probabilities in a later analysis came from a VDJ recombination model fitted to out-of-frame rearrangements, and those results were checked against IGoR. In a later analysis, hypergeometric tests were used to score TCR-TCR, TCR-HLA and TCR-CMV co-occurrence, with a repertoire-size bias correction applied to TCR pairs. In a later analysis, false discovery rates were estimated by permuting HLA or CMV assignments 20 times. In a later analysis, co-occurring TCRs were grouped using DBSCAN, and TCRdist sequence similarity was added for clustering within HLA-allele-positive subsets. For co-occurrence clustering, repertoires with fewer than 30,000 or more than 120,000 public chains were excluded, along with a handful of repertoires with anomalous nucleotide sharing. The immuneACCESS repertoire file appears here via TCRdb, limited to in-frame rearrangements. These files lack a portion of the clones; in checked studies, under half of the deficit traces to unresolved V genes, and the cause of the others is not known. The D gene and trimming were derived from the DNA, and the V and J assignments and clone size from that table. The sample table contains under 95,000 clones; only one count was recorded for about 76% of them. The ten largest clones represent around 15% of the sample.

Findings and caveats that apply to the study as a whole: Because counts were too low, about 18 rarely observed V segments, including chromosome 9 orphons, were left out of the earlier analysis of 500 to 650 of the donors. A later analysis found that most CMV-associated TCR beta chains appeared HLA-restricted, with HLA associations seemingly driven largely by CMV exposure. In an earlier analysis of some 550 of the donors, most TCR beta V segments were observed in productive rearrangements about 90% or about 30% of the time, broadly matching IMGT annotations. A further reported finding was that TCR beta sequences accurately predicted the HLA-A and HLA-B alleles for most subjects in the first cohort. Compared with equally common non-associated chains, HLA-associated TCR beta chains in a later analysis were more clonally expanded and had lower generation probabilities. A total of 150 to 200 TCR beta chains were listed by the study as associated with cytomegalovirus. Because HLA typing was unavailable for some donors at each locus, only the typed subset was used in association tests. The authors suggested that the approach could potentially be extended to other disease states and immunological phenotypes. In a later genetic analysis, a missense DCLRE1C variant was associated with V-gene and J-gene trimming of TCR beta chains, and the association was replicated in an independent cohort. In a later analysis, several top co-occurrence clusters were reported to appear linked to parvovirus B19, influenza, CMV and Epstein-Barr virus. In a later genetic analysis, fewer N-insertions in productive TCRs were reported among donors in an Asian-associated ancestry cluster than the roughly 700-donor mean. The sequencing pipeline was judged likely to have produced a cluster of highly shared sequence variants as a technical artifact. Cytomegalovirus status was reported to be diagnosed by the classifier with high specificity and sensitivity in both the original and validation cohorts. A later analysis associated about 16,000 TCR beta sequences with specific HLA alleles at a false discovery rate of 0.05. Across donors, most TCR sequences were observed very rarely, whereas some public TCRs were present in many individuals. For the cohort, immune exposure information was limited to CMV serostatus. Linkage disequilibrium might explain the correlated functional status among segregating V segments, but an unknown experimental factor could not be excluded. The presence/absence analyses assumed that sequencing depth was roughly uniform across donors, and that assumption may not be true. A later analysis found that TCR association rates varied across HLA loci, with DRB1 alleles showing the most associated TCRs and HLA-C alleles the fewest. Assigning TCR associations to individual alleles was difficult when HLA alleles, especially DR and DQ, strongly co-occurred. Only TCR beta chains were sequenced in this cohort, and the absence of alpha or paired-chain data limited detectable features. In vitro tests confirmed that three of the cytomegalovirus-associated TCR beta chains recognize cytomegalovirus antigens.

The sample comprised PBMCs. This clonotype was sampled from a woman between 40 and 55 years old in good health and CMV-seropositive.

CDR3 loop: CASSLGGRLAKNIQYF. The DNA sequence is TGCGCCAGCAGCTTGGGCGGGAGGCTAGCCAAAAACATTCAGTACTTC. The rearranged chain carries TRBV5-1 and TRBJ2-4; a stretch of 8 junction bases matches TRBD2. The germline V gene provides CDR1 SGHRS and CDR2 YFSETQ. The junction shows trimming of 0 bases on V and 0 bases on J, and the gene matches do not reach 2 bases of it. From the cysteine through the phenylalanine, the CDR3 covers 16 amino acids. The kept DNA is CDR3 alone, 48 bases in frame from the first base.